This T cell receptor (beta chain) was identified during a study of vaccination effects on CD4 cells after COVID-19. Study at large: Post-vaccine sampling took place a median of 72 days after the second dose. Every well housed two million PBMC, which grew in culture alongside 8.5 to 10 IU/ml IL-2 and roughly 10 ug/ml peptides.

The study, taken as a whole, reports: Both infection-induced and vaccine-induced clones contracted markedly at late post-vaccination timepoints.

To note about this clone: What it binds is unknown.

Culture lasted around eleven days before CD4+ T cell isolation. Two doses of BNT162b2 or mRNA-1273 vaccine were administered to participants. The CDR3 is 16 residues long. V was clipped by 0 bases and J by 3 bases; unmatched bases: 5. Per germline, CDR1 MRHNA and CDR2 SNTAGT. Some clones are missing from TCRdb's copy, which holds only in-frame ones; the method was immunoSEQ multiplex PCR. The table records tens of thousands of clones, around 70% of them present only once. The clonotype was recovered from a human donor who received a COVID-19 vaccine. The chain carries TRBV6-4 and TRBJ2-1; 7 nucleotides align to TRBD2. Sequencing used CD4+ T cells from PBMCs cultured without peptide, obtained after COVID-19 vaccination. The CDR3 coding sequence is TGTGCCAGCAGTGACTCCCGGGGGGTCAGCTACAATGAGCAGTTCTTC. Translation: CASSDSRGVSYNEQFF.